Sequencing of this TCR beta chain was carried out in a study of blood T cell repertoires in COVID-19. This CDR3 is 18 amino acids long. The germline V gene encodes CDR1 MNHEY and CDR2 SMNVEV (reference sequence). Trimming removed 3 bases at V and 5 bases at J, with 25 bases between. Sequencing used immunoSEQ multiplex PCR; TCRdb keeps in-frame clones, though not all of them. Among 150,000 to 180,000 clones listed, approximately 92% were seen once. This chain uses TRBV27 with TRBJ1-2; possibly TRBD1 for D (6 bases). This TCR came from a woman aged 40 to 55 with acute or convalescent COVID-19. Sequenced sample: peripheral blood. CDR3 in DNA: TGTGCCAGCAGTTTCTCTCACTTTGGTTCCGACAGGACATATGGCTACACCTTC. Its translation: CASSFSHFGSDRTYGYTF.